This TCR beta chain was sequenced during a study of blood T cell repertoires in COVID-19. V was pared by 6 bases and J by 0 bases, with 1 base of the junction left unmatched. CDR1 and CDR2 (germline): MNHEY, SVGAGI. The CDR3 loop spans 13 amino acids. Data came from immunoSEQ multiplex PCR; TCRdb stores just in-frame clones and leaves some out. Seen here are 120,000 to 150,000 clones, more than 70% observed once, and the top ten hold 4.5% to 6%. The sequenced sample was PBMCs or T cells enriched from blood (not recorded which). This clonotype originated in a man in his forties with acute COVID-19. V gene TRBV6-5 combines with J gene TRBJ1-1, with 7 nucleotides matching TRBD1. The CDR3 region is CASRQGMNTEAFF. In DNA form, the CDR3 reads TGTGCCAGCAGACAGGGGATGAACACTGAAGCTTTCTTT.